Included here is one TCR beta chain sequence, with context. What it binds is unknown. Via MiXCR, TCRdb re-called the 5' RACE reads, giving one row per CDR3 protein. The data hold around 320,000 distinct CDR3 sequences, with around 10% observed a single time. This specimen comes from a study of T cells after yellow fever vaccination. General study points: High-abundance clonotypes from the bulk population could contaminate FACS-sorted repertoires. Researchers noted that a small share of clonotypes showed up in both CD4 and CD8 compartments. Post-booster repertoires again held most primary-vaccination clones (about 95% CD4, 75% to 90% CD8). The secondary response was weaker but peaked faster, day 5 versus 15.

Trimming pared 5 bases from V and 1 base from J, leaving 11 bases between. The CDR3 consists of 13 residues. The germline CDR1 and CDR2 sequences are DFQATT and SNEGSKA (reference sequence). The rearrangement joins TRBV20-1 to TRBJ2-5; D uncertain. The sequencing used CD4+ T cells sorted from PBMCs, collected 5 days after the yellow fever booster vaccination. This receptor was taken from a young man who received the YFV17D yellow fever vaccine. CDR3 sequence reads: CSAVPIAQETQYF. In nucleotides, the CDR3 is TGCAGTGCTGTCCCCATTGCCCAAGAGACCCAGTACTTC.